This T cell receptor (beta chain) was retrieved from a study of T cells in tumors after PD-1 blockade. Looking at the study overall: Either cemiplimab 350 mg every 2 weeks or pembrolizumab 200 mg every 3 weeks was given. Study-wide results and limits: Some novel exhausted tumor clones appeared in pre-treatment blood, suggesting peripheral recruitment.

On this clone itself: Its antigen is as yet unknown.

Libraries were prepared by immunoSEQ multiplex PCR; TCRdb keeps only in-frame clonotypes and omits some of them. The data show 60,000 to 65,000 clones, over 65% seen once. This CDR3 region has 15 residues. CDR1 and CDR2 (germline): MRHNA, SNTAGT. With 6 bases clipped from V and 5 bases from J, the junction kept 11 bases outside the gene matches. The sample consisted of PBMCs, taken after anti-PD-1 treatment. The genes are TRBV6-4 and TRBJ2-7, with TRBD1 identical over 9 bases. The sequence was obtained from a human donor with basal cell carcinoma. This CDR3 is CASRAGQGLVNEQYF. In DNA, the CDR3 is TGTGCCAGCAGAGCAGGACAGGGGCTTGTGAACGAGCAGTACTTC.